This T cell receptor beta chain stems from a study of T cells expressing NK-cell markers. General study points: These clonotypes also led the CD3+CD56-NKG2C+ fraction in four donors. Five to seven of the donors carried dominant NKG2C+ clonotypes that took up about 1.0-7.5% of their CD8+ T cells.

Making the TCR beta cDNA relied on 5'RACE template switching with UMIs. TCRdb derives one entry per CDR3 protein from the 5' RACE reads, leaving out DNA. The sample's table shows approximately 460,000 distinct CDR3 sequences. Per the germline V gene, CDR1 is SGHTA and CDR2 is FQGNSA. The CDR3 consists of 15 residues. A word on this clonotype: Its antigen is unknown.

The J gene is TRBJ2-4, the V gene TRBV7-2; TCRdb returns TRBD2, unconfirmable since there is no DNA. This TCR derives from a woman between 18 and 70 years old in good health. Material: blood T cells: a sorted CD56 or NKG2C T cell subset, CD4+ or CD8+ T cells, or bulk PBMC T cells (not recorded which). CDR3 region: CASSAGGVQKNIQYF.